The clone carrying this T cell receptor (beta chain) was seen only a few times. Its antigen remains unknown. This sample was included in a study of beta chain features in type 1 diabetes. Study-level results: Type 1 diabetes patients had moderately but significantly shorter TCRB CDR3s in all four CD4+ subsets.

What was sequenced were expressed TCRB transcripts, since all of the isolated RNA had been reverse transcribed. The average read count of naive, central memory and regulatory T cell samples was some 3.5 million. Sequenced by immunoSEQ multiplex PCR; TCRdb stores in-frame clones only, minus some. The table includes more than 100,000 clones, roughly 28% detected once. The CDR3 contains 15 residues. This TCR derives from a woman aged 18-29 years with type 1 diabetes. The chain is built from TRBV21-1 and TRBJ2-4; the table gives TRBD1 as D, unverified against the DNA. TRBV21-1 is marked as a pseudogene. The specimen was central memory CD4+ T cells from blood. The DNA of the CDR3 is TGTGCCTTTGAGAGAACAGGCCGAGCCAAAAACATTCAGTACTTC. Residues: CAFERTGRAKNIQYF.